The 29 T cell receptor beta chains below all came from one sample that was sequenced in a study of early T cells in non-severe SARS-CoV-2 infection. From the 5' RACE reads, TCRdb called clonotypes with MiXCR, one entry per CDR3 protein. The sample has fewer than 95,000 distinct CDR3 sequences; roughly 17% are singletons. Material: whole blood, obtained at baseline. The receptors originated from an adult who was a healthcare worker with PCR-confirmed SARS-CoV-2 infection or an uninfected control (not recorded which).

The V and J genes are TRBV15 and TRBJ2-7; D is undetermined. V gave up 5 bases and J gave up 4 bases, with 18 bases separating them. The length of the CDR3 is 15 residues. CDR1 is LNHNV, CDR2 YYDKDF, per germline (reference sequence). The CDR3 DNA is TGTGCCACCAGCCGGAGAGGCGGCCCAAATTACGAGCAGTACTTC. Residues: CATSRRGGPNYEQYF. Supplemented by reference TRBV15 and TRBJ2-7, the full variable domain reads DAMVIQNPRYQVTQFGKPVTLSCSQTLNHNVMYWYQQKSSQAPKLLFHYYDKDFNNEADTPDNFQSRRPNTSFCFLDIRSPGLGDTAMYLCATSRRGGPNYEQYFGPGTRLTVT.

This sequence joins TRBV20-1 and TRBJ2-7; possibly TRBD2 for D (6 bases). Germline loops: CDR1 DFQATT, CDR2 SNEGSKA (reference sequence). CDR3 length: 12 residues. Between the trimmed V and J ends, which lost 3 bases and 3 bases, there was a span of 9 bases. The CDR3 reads CSASRGNYEQYF. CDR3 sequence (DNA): TGCAGTGCTAGTCGGGGGAACTACGAGCAGTACTTC.

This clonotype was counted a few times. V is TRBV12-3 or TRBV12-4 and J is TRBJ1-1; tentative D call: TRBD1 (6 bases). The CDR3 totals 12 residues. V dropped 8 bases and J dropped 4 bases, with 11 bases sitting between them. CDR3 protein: CASVQGGTEAFF. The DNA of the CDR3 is TGTGCCAGCGTACAGGGTGGCACTGAAGCTTTCTTT.

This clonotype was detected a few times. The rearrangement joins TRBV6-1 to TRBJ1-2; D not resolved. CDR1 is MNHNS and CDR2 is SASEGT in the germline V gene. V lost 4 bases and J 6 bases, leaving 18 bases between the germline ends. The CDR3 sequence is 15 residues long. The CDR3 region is CASSGALGPDHGYTF. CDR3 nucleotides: TGTGCCAGCAGTGGCGCTCTCGGCCCAGACCATGGCTACACCTTC.

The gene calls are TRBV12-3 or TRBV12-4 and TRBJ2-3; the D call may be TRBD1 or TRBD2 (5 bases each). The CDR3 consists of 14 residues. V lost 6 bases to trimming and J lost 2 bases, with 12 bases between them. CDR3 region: CASSPGRPTDTQYF. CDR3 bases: TGTGCCAGCAGCCCGGGACGACCCACAGATACGCAGTATTTT.

The DNA for the CDR3 is TGTGCCAGCAGCCATAAGGGGTCTAATAGAGAGACCCAGTACTTC. Encoded protein: CASSHKGSNRETQYF. The rearrangement joins TRBV3-1 to TRBJ2-5; maybe TRBD1 (5 bases). Trimming stripped 3 bases from V and 4 bases from J, with 15 bases between. Germline assignment: CDR1 LGHDT and CDR2 YNNKEL (reference sequence). The CDR3 extends over 15 amino acids.

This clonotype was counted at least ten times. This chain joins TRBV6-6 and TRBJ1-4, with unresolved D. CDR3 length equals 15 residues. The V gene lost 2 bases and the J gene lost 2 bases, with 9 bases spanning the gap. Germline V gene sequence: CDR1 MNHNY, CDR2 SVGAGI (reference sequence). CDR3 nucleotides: TGTGCCAGCAGTTACGAGTTCGGTACTAATGAAAAACTGTTTTTT. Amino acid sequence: CASSYEFGTNEKLFF.

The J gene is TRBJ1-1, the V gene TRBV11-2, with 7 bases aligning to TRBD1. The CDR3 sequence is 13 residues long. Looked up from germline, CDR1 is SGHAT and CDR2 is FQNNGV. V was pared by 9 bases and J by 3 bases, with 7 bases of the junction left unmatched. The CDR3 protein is CASCRQGYTEAFF. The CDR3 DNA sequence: TGTGCCAGTTGTCGACAGGGATACACTGAAGCTTTCTTT.

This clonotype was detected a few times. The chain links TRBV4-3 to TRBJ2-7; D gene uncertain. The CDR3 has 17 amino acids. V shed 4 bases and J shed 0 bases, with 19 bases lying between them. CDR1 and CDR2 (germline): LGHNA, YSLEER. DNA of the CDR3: TGCGCCAGCAGCCCATCATACAGTTCTACCCACTCCTACGAGCAGTACTTC. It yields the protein CASSPSYSSTHSYEQYF.

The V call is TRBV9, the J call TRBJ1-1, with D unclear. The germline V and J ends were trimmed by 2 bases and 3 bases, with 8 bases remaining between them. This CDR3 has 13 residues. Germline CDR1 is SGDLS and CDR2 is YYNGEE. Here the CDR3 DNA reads TGTGCCAGCAGCGTTGAGGAGGACACTGAAGCTTTCTTT. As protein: CASSVEEDTEAFF.

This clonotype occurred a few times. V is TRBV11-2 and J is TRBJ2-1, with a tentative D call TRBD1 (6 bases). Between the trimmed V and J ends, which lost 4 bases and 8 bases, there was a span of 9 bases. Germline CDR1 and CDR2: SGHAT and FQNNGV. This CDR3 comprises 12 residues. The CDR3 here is CASSSRGHEQFF. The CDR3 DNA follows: TGTGCCAGCAGCTCCAGGGGTCATGAGCAGTTCTTC.

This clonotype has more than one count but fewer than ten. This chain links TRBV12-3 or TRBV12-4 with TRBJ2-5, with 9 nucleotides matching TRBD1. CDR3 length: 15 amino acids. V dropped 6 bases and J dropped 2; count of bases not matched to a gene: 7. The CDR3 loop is CASRPSGQGQETQYF. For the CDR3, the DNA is TGTGCCAGCAGGCCTTCGGGACAGGGACAAGAGACCCAGTACTTC.

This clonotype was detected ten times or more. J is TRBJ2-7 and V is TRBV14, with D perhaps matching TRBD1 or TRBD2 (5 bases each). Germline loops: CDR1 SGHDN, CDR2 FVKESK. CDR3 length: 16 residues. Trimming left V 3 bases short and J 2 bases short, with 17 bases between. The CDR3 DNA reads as TGTGCCAGCAGCCATCACCGGGACCTAAACCCCTACGAGCAGTACTTC. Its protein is CASSHHRDLNPYEQYF.

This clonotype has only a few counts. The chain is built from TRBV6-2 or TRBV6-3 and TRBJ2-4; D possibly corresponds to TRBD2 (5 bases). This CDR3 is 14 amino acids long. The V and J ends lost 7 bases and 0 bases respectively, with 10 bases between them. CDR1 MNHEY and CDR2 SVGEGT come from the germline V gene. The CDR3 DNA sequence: TGTGCCAGCACGGCGGGCCGAGCCAAAAACATTCAGTACTTC. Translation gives CASTAGRAKNIQYF.

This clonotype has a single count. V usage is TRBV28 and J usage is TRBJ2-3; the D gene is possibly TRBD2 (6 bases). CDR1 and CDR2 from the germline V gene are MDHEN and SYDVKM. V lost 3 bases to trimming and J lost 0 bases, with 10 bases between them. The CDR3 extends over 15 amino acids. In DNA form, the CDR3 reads TGTGCCAGCAGTTTTTTCAGCGGGAGCACAGATACGCAGTATTTT. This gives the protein CASSFFSGSTDTQYF.

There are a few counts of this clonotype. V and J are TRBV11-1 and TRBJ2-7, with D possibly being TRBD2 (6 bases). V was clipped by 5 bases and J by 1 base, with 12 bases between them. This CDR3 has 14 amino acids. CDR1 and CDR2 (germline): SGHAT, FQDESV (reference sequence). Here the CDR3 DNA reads TGTGCCAGCAGCCGGCGGGGCACGTCCTACGAGCAGTACTTC. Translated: CASSRRGTSYEQYF.

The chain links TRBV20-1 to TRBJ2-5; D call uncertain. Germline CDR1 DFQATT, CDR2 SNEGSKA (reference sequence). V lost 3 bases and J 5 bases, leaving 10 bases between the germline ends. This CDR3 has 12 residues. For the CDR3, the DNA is TGCAGTGCTAGTATAGACGGGGAGACCCAGTACTTC. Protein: CSASIDGETQYF.

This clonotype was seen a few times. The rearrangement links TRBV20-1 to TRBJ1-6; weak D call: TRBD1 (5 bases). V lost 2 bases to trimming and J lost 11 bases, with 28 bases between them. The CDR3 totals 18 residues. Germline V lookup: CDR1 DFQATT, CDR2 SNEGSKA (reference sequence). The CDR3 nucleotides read TGCAGTGCTAGACTGCCGGGACGTATGGCACCTTACCGACCACCCCTCCACTTT. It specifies CSARLPGRMAPYRPPLHF.

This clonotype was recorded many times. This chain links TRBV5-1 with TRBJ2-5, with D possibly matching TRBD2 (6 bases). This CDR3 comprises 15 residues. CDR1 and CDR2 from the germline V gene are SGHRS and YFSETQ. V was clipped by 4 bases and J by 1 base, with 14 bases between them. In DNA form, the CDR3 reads TGCGCCAGCAGCCCCTCGTCGGGGGTCCAAGAGACCCAGTACTTC. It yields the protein CASSPSSGVQETQYF.

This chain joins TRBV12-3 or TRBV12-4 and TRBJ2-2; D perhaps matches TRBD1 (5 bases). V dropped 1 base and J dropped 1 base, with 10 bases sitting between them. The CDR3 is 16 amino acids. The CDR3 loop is CASSLEAGWNTGELFF. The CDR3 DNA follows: TGTGCCAGCAGTTTAGAAGCAGGGTGGAACACCGGGGAGCTGTTTTTT.

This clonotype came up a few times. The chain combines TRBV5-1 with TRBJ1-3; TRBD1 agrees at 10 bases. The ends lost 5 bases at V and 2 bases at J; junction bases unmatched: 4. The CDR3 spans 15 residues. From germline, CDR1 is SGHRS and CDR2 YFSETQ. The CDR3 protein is CASSTGTGAGNTIYF. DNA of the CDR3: TGCGCCAGCAGTACCGGGACAGGGGCTGGAAACACCATATATTTT.

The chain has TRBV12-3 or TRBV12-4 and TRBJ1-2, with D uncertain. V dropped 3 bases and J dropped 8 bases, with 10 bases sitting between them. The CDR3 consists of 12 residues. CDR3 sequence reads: CASSFQLWGYTF. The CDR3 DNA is TGTGCCAGCAGTTTTCAGTTGTGGGGCTACACCTTC.

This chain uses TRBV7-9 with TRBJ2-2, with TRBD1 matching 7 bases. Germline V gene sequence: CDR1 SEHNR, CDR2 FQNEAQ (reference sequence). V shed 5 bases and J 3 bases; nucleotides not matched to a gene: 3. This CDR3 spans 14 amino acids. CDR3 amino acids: CASSPGQHTGELFF. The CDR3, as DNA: TGTGCCAGCAGCCCGGGACAGCACACCGGGGAGCTGTTTTTT.

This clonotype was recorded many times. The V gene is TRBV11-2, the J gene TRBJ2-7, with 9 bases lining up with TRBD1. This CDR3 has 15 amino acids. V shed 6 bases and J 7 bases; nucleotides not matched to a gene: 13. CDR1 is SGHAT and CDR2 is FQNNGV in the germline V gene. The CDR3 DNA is TGTGCCAGCAGGGGCCAGCGGGACAGGGCGTTGGAGCAGTACTTC. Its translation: CASRGQRDRALEQYF.

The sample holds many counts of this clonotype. CDR3 DNA sequence: TGCGCCAGCAGCCCCATCCGCGGCGGTAGCACAGATACGCAGTATTTT. Protein: CASSPIRGGSTDTQYF. The chain has TRBV4-1 and TRBJ2-3; D gene unclear. V gave up 4 bases and J gave up 0 bases, with 14 bases separating them. Per germline, CDR1 MGHRA and CDR2 YSYEKL. This CDR3 region has 16 residues.

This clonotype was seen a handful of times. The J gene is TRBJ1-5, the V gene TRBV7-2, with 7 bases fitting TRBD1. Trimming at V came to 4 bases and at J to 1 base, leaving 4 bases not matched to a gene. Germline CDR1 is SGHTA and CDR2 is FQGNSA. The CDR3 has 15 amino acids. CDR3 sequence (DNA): TGTGCCAGCAGCTCACAGGGGCCAAGCAATCAGCCCCAGCATTTT. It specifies CASSSQGPSNQPQHF.

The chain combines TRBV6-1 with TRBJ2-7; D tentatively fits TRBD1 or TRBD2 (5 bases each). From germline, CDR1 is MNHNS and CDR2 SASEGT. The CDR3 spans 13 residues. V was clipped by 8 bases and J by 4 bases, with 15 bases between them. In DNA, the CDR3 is TGTGCCAGCGATCCGGGACGGATTTACGAGCAGTACTTC. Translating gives CASDPGRIYEQYF.

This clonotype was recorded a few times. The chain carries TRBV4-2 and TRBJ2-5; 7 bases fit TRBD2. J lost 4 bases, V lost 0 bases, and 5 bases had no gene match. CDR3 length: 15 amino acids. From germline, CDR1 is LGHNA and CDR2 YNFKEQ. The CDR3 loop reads CASSQETGGGETQYF. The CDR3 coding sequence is TGTGCCAGCAGCCAAGAAACGGGAGGAGGAGAGACCCAGTACTTC.

Here the CDR3 DNA reads TGTGCCAGCAGCTTAGGCCGGACTAGACAATATACGCAGTATTTT. Encoded protein: CASSLGRTRQYTQYF. The chain carries TRBV7-8 and TRBJ2-3; 7 bases match TRBD2. There are 15 residues in the CDR3. Germline CDR1 SGHVS, CDR2 FQNEAQ. V shed 1 base, J shed 7 bases, and the junction held 8 bases outside the gene matches.